This T cell receptor beta chain was documented in a study of blood T cell repertoires in COVID-19. Looking at the study overall: Spain, Italy and the United States supplied samples that represented acute and convalescent COVID-19.

Germline V gives CDR1 MNHEY, CDR2 SVGAGI. Trimming took 6 bases from V and 1 from J, leaving 7 bases between them. The CDR3 runs 13 residues. In the authors' methods: Estimates of nucleated cell counts were drawn from the amplification of reference gene primers. Sequencing was performed with immunoSEQ multiplex PCR; in TCRdb, only in-frame clones are kept and a portion is missing. Clonal size and the V and J genes are those of that table, whereas D and trimming came from the DNA. This table holds nearly 30,000 clones, roughly 87% found once. The rearrangement links TRBV6-5 to TRBJ1-5; maybe TRBD1 (5 bases). Sequenced: peripheral blood. This sequence originates from a human donor in a cohort sampled during active COVID-19. For the CDR3, the DNA is TGTGCCAGCAGGGGGGGAAGCAATCAGCCCCAGCATTTT. Translation: CASRGGSNQPQHF.